The 18 T cell receptor beta chains below were found in one sample sequenced in a study of cytomegalovirus exposure and HLA in healthy donors. Method: immunoSEQ multiplex PCR; TCRdb's copy keeps in-frame clones and lacks some. Of roughly 48,000 clones in the sample, about 90% are singletons; the top ten hold under 7.5%. Sequenced input: PBMCs. These receptors came from a woman in her twenties or thirties in good health and CMV-seronegative.

This chain uses TRBV7-2 with TRBJ2-3, with D perhaps matching TRBD2 (5 bases). The CDR3 has 17 residues. Germline V gives CDR1 SGHTA, CDR2 FQGNSA. V gave up 1 base and J gave up 1 base, with 15 bases separating them. CDR3 residues: CASSLDPTGWGTDTQYF. CDR3 DNA sequence: TGTGCCAGCAGCTTAGATCCCACGGGATGGGGCACAGATACGCAGTATTTT.

J is TRBJ2-5 and V is TRBV10-1; perhaps TRBD2 as D (5 bases). Germline CDR1 is WNHNN and CDR2 is SYGVQD (reference sequence). The V end was cut by 2 bases, the J end by 7 bases, with 14 bases between. This CDR3 has 14 residues. DNA for the CDR3: TGCGCCAGCAGTGAGGGGAGCCCGATAGGGACCCAGTACTTC. Amino acid sequence: CASSEGSPIGTQYF.

This clone was detected a few times. This chain connects TRBV11-2 to TRBJ1-2; D is unresolved. V was shortened by 0 bases and J by 4 bases, with 15 bases between the two germline ends. This CDR3 has 16 residues. Germline-derived CDR1 and CDR2 are SGHAT and FQNNGV. In nucleotides, the CDR3 is TGTGCCAGCAGCTTAGATCTTACATATGTTTCCTATGGCTACACCTTC. Protein: CASSLDLTYVSYGYTF.

This chain uses TRBV11-3 with TRBJ2-1; D may be TRBD1 (5 bases). V was pared by 5 bases and J by 4 bases, with 18 bases between. This CDR3 contains 16 residues. Germline CDR1 is SGHNT and CDR2 is YENEEA. The CDR3 DNA sequence: TGTGCCAGCAGCACGACAGCTTCCCTAGGGTACAATGAGCAGTTCTTC. Its protein product is CASSTTASLGYNEQFF.

This chain links TRBV6-5 with TRBJ1-5; TRBD1 matches 8 bases. This CDR3 is built from 14 residues. V dropped 4 bases and J dropped 7; count of bases not matched to a gene: 6. Per germline, CDR1 MNHEY and CDR2 SVGAGI. This CDR3 reads CASSWTGRRQPQHF. In DNA form, the CDR3 reads TGTGCCAGCAGTTGGACAGGGCGGCGACAGCCCCAGCATTTT.

This chain joins TRBV6-6 and TRBJ2-3; unclear D gene. Per the germline V gene, CDR1 is MNHNY and CDR2 is SVGAGI (reference sequence). The CDR3 has 14 amino acids. V lost 0 bases, J lost 1 base, and 5 bases lay in between. As DNA, the CDR3 is TGTGCCAGCAGTTACTCGGCCGGCACAGATACGCAGTATTTT. Translated, it gives CASSYSAGTDTQYF.

V and J are TRBV5-1 and TRBJ2-4; D perhaps matches TRBD2 (6 bases). V was clipped by 1 base and J by 1 base, with 24 bases between them. This CDR3 region has 20 residues. Germline CDR1 reads SGHRS; CDR2 reads YFSETQ. CDR3 protein: CASSLWSGEEGPRAKNIQYF. The CDR3 nucleotides read TGCGCCAGCAGCTTGTGGTCGGGGGAGGAAGGTCCACGGGCCAAAAACATTCAGTACTTC.

This rearrangement joins TRBV7-2 to TRBJ2-3; D gene unclear. The length of the CDR3 is 13 residues. CDR1 and CDR2 from the germline V gene are SGHTA and FQGNSA. V lost 5 bases to trimming and J lost 2 bases, with 8 bases between them. The CDR3 nucleotides read TGTGCCAGCAGCCCTGGGCTCACAGATACGCAGTATTTT. Its protein is CASSPGLTDTQYF. The full variable domain, its missing parts supplied by reference TRBV7-2 and TRBJ2-3, is GAGVSQSPSNKVTEKGKDVELRCDPISGHTALYWYRQSLGQGLEFLIYFQGNSAPDKSGLPSDRFSAERTGGSVSTLTIQRTQQEDSAVYLCASSPGLTDTQYFGPGTRLTVL.

CDR3 bases: TGTGCCAGCAGCGTAGGCCCCGGGAGGCCCCCCTACGAGCAGTACTTC. It encodes CASSVGPGRPPYEQYF. The rearrangement joins TRBV9 to TRBJ2-7; 7 bases are a match to TRBD2. Trimming cost V 0 bases and J 2 bases; bases outside gene matches: 8. Germline lookup yields CDR1 SGDLS and CDR2 YYNGEE. This CDR3 is built from 16 residues. Filled out from reference TRBV9 and TRBJ2-7, the complete variable domain reads DSGVTQTPKHLITATGQRVTLRCSPRSGDLSVYWYQQSLDQGLQFLIQYYNGEERAKGNILERFSAQQFPDLHSELNLSSLELGDSALYFCASSVGPGRPPYEQYFGPGTRLTVT.

The J gene is TRBJ2-5, the V gene TRBV29-1; TRBD2 agrees at 7 bases. The CDR3 sequence is 13 residues long. Unmatched junction bases numbered 7, after V lost 8 bases and J lost 1 base. Germline CDR1 reads SQVTM; CDR2 reads ANQGSEA. The CDR3 DNA is TGCAGCCACCAAGCGGGGCCCCAAGAGACCCAGTACTTC. It codes for CSHQAGPQETQYF.

The rearrangement uses TRBV6-5 and TRBJ2-7, with 12 bases that match TRBD2. This CDR3 contains 15 residues. V lost 5 bases to trimming and J lost 4 bases; unmatched junction nucleotides: 6. Germline values: CDR1 MNHEY, CDR2 SVGAGI. In DNA, the CDR3 is TGTGCCAGCAGTACACCGACTAGCGGGAGATACGAGCAGTACTTC. It specifies CASSTPTSGRYEQYF.

The chain joins TRBV4-3 to TRBJ2-1; tentatively, D is TRBD2 (5 bases). The germline V gene encodes CDR1 LGHNA and CDR2 YSLEER. The CDR3 totals 13 residues. The V end lost 0 bases, the J end lost 9 bases, and 9 bases lay between the germline ends. CDR3 protein: CASSQDLGSEQFF. The CDR3 bases are TGCGCCAGCAGCCAAGATTTGGGGAGTGAGCAGTTCTTC.

This clone has more than one count but fewer than ten. The V and J genes are TRBV5-1 and TRBJ2-7; the match to TRBD1 covers 9 bases. The germline gives CDR1 SGHRS, CDR2 YFSETQ. J lost 6 bases, V lost 3 bases, and 4 bases had no gene match. The CDR3 is made up of 13 amino acids. The CDR3 protein is CASSWVTGGEQYF. CDR3 nucleotide sequence: TGCGCCAGCAGCTGGGTGACAGGGGGCGAGCAGTACTTC. Full variable domain (missing parts from reference TRBV5-1 and TRBJ2-7): KAGVTQTPRYLIKTRGQQVTLSCSPISGHRSVSWYQQTPGQGLQFLFEYFSETQRNKGNFPGRFSGRQFSNSRSEMNVSTLELGDSALYLCASSWVTGGEQYFGPGTRLTVT.

V and J are TRBV19 and TRBJ2-7, with TRBD2 matching over 10 bases. There are 17 residues in the CDR3. The J segment lost 3 bases and the V segment lost 5 bases, leaving 13 bases of the junction unmatched. CDR1 is LNHDA and CDR2 is SQIVND in the germline V gene (reference sequence). CDR3 DNA: TGTGCCAGTAGTCCCCCCCAAAGGACTAGCGGACTCTACGAGCAGTACTTC. Encoded protein: CASSPPQRTSGLYEQYF.

The chain couples TRBV7-8 to TRBJ2-1; D uncertain. The CDR3 extends over 18 amino acids. Germline loops: CDR1 SGHVS, CDR2 FQNEAQ. Trimming took off 2 bases at V and 0 bases at J, with 17 bases between the two ends. CDR3 protein: CASSLKGLGPSSYNEQFF. Written as DNA, the CDR3 is TGTGCCAGCAGCTTAAAAGGCCTGGGCCCGAGCTCCTACAATGAGCAGTTCTTC. Together with reference TRBV7-8 and TRBJ2-1, the CDR3 gives the full variable domain: GAGVSQSPRYKVAKRGQDVALRCDPISGHVSLFWYQQALGQGPEFLTYFQNEAQLDKSGLPSDRFFAERPEGSVSTLKIQRTQQEDSAVYLCASSLKGLGPSSYNEQFFGPGTRLTVL.

This clone was picked up a small number of times. This chain links TRBV21-1 with TRBJ2-5; the D call in the table, TRBD1, was not verified against the DNA. TRBV21-1 is an annotated pseudogene. This CDR3 contains 18 residues. The CDR3 loop is CASSKVVGRVIGQETQYF. The CDR3 DNA reads TGTGCCAGCAGCAAAGTTGTCGGCAGGGTGATCGGCCAAGAGACCCAGTACTTC.

This clone was picked up a small number of times. V and J are TRBV11-3 and TRBJ2-5, with TRBD1 identical over 7 bases. The J segment lost 2 bases and the V segment lost 5 bases, leaving 2 bases of the junction unmatched. The CDR3 spans 13 residues. Germline assignment: CDR1 SGHNT and CDR2 YENEEA. CDR3 bases: TGTGCCAGCAGCGTGGGACAGCAAGAGACCCAGTACTTC. The encoded protein is CASSVGQQETQYF.

The chain couples TRBV7-9 to TRBJ2-3; tentative D call: TRBD2 (7 bases). The CDR3 has 12 amino acids. Per the germline V gene, CDR1 is SEHNR and CDR2 is FQNEAQ (reference sequence). Trimming removed 5 bases at V and 10 bases at J, with 13 bases between. CDR3 loop: CASSLGGGAQYF. The CDR3 DNA reads TGTGCCAGCAGCCTGGGGGGGGGCGCGCAGTATTTT.